This TCR beta chain was recovered during a study of glioma-infiltrating T cells. On the study more broadly: Sequencing aimed for roughly 4.5- to 11-fold coverage of about a million peripheral T cells. The study, taken as a whole, reports: Very few CDR3 sequences were shared between tissue and blood.

CDR3 length: 16 residues. V gave up 1 base and J gave up 2 bases; unmatched junction bases: 5. Germline lookup yields CDR1 KGHDR and CDR2 SFDVKD. This clonotype was detected a few times. Its antigen remains unidentified. Using RNA template, CDR3s of TCR alpha and beta were amplified with iRepertoire arm-PCR. TCRdb called the multiplex PCR reads again in MiXCR, with one record for every CDR3 protein. The sample records a few hundred thousand distinct CDR3 sequences, 41% being singletons. The sequencing sample was made of glioma tissue, nonneoplastic brain tissue, or PBMCs (not recorded which). The chain has TRBV24-1 and TRBJ2-3; 7 bases match TRBD1. The receptor was isolated from a human donor with low-grade glioma or glioblastoma, undergoing nonglioma brain surgery, or in good health (not recorded which). CDR3 DNA sequence: TGTGCCACCAGTGATTTCGGGACAGCATACACAGATACGCAGTATTTT. Encoded protein: CATSDFGTAYTDTQYF.